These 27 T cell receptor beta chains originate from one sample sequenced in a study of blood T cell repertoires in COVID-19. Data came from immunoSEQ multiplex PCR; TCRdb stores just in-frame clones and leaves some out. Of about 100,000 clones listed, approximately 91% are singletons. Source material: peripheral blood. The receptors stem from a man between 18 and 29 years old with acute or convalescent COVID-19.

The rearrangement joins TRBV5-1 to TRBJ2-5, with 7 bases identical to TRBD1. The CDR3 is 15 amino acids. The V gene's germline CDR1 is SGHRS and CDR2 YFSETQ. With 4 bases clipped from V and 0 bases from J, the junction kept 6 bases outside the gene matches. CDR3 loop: CASSPEGQNQETQYF. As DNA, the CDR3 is TGCGCCAGCAGCCCCGAGGGACAGAACCAAGAGACCCAGTACTTC.

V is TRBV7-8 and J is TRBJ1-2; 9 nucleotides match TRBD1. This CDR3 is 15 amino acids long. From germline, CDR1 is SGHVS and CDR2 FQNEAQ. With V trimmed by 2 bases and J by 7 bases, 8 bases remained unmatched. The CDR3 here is CASSLRTGDQGGYTF. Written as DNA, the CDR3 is TGTGCCAGCAGCTTAAGGACAGGGGATCAGGGTGGCTACACCTTC.

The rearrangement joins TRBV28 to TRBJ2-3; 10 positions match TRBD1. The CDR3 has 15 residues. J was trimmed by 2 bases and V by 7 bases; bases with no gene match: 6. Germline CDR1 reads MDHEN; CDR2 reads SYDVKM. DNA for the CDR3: TGTGCCAGCATCAGACAGGGGGCCGCCACAGATACGCAGTATTTT. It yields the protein CASIRQGAATDTQYF.

For the CDR3, the DNA is TGTGCCAGCTCACCACCGACGTCTAGCGGACTCTACGAGCAGTACTTC. Protein sequence: CASSPPTSSGLYEQYF. The V and J genes are TRBV18 and TRBJ2-7; 7 nucleotides line up with TRBD2. Germline values: CDR1 KGHSH, CDR2 LQKENI. Trimming took 0 bases from V and 3 from J; bases not matched to a gene: 8. The CDR3 totals 16 residues.

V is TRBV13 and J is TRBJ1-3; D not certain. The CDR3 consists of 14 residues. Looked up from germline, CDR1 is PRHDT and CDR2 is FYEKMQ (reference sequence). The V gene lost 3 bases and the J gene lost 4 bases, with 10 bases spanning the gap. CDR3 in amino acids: CASSFYVAGNTIYF. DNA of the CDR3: TGTGCCAGCAGCTTCTACGTAGCCGGAAACACCATATATTTT.

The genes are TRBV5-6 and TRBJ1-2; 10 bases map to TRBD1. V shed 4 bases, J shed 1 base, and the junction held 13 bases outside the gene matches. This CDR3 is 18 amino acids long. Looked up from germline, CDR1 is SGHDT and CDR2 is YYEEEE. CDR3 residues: CASSQPRDRGVFNYGYTF. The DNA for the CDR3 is TGTGCCAGCAGCCAACCCCGGGACAGGGGCGTATTTAACTATGGCTACACCTTC.

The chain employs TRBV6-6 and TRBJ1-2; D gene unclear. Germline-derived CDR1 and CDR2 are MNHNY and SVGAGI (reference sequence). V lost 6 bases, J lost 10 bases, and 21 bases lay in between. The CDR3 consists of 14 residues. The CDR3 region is CASSKPTGVYHYTF. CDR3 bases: TGTGCCAGCAGCAAACCCACCGGGGTGTATCACTACACCTTC.

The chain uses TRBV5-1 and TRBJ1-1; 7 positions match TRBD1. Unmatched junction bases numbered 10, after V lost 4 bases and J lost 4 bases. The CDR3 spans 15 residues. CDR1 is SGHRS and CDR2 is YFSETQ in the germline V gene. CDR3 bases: TGCGCCAGCAGCCTGGGGACAGTAGGGGGCACTGAAGCTTTCTTT. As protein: CASSLGTVGGTEAFF.

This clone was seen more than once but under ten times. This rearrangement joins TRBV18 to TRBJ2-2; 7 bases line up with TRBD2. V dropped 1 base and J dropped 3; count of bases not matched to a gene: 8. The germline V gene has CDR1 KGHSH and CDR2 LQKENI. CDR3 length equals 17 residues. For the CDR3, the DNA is TGTGCCAGCTCACCACGCCGCGGGAGTGGGGACACCGGGGAGCTGTTTTTT. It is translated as CASSPRRGSGDTGELFF.

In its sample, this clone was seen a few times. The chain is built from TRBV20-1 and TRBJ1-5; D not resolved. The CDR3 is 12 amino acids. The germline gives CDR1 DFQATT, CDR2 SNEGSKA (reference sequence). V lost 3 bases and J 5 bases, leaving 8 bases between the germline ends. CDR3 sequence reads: CSASESYQPQHF. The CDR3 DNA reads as TGCAGTGCTAGTGAGTCATATCAGCCCCAGCATTTT.

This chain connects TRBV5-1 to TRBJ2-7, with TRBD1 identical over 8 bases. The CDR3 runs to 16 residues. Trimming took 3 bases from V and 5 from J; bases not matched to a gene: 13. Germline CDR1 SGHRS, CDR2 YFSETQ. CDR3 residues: CASSWGHRQGSDEQYF. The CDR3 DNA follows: TGCGCCAGCAGCTGGGGCCACCGACAGGGGAGCGACGAGCAGTACTTC.

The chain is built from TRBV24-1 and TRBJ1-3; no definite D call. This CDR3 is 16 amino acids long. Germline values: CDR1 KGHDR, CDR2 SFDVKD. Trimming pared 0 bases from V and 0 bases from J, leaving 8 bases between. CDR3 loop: CATSDLQVYSGNTIYF. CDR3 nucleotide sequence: TGTGCCACCAGTGATTTGCAGGTCTACTCTGGAAACACCATATATTTT.

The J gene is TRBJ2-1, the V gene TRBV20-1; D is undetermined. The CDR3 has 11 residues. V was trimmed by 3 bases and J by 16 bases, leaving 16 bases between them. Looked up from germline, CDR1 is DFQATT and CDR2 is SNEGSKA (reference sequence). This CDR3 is CSARRLGSPFF. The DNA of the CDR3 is TGCAGTGCTAGGCGGCTAGGCTCGCCCTTCTTC.

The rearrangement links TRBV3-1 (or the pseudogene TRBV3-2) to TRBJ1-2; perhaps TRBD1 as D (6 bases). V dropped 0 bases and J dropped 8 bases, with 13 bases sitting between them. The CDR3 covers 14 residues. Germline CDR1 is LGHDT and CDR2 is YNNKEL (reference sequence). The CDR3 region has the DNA TGTGCCAGCAGCCAAGATTGGGGGCAGCGGGGCTACACCTTC. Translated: CASSQDWGQRGYTF.

CDR3 protein: CASSEALRSYEQYF. The DNA for the CDR3 is TGTGCCAGCAGTGAAGCCCTTCGGTCCTACGAGCAGTACTTC. V gene TRBV6-1 combines with J gene TRBJ2-7; D not resolved. CDR1 and CDR2 from the germline V gene are MNHNS and SASEGT. The CDR3 has 14 residues. V lost 0 bases, J lost 1 base, and 7 bases lay in between.

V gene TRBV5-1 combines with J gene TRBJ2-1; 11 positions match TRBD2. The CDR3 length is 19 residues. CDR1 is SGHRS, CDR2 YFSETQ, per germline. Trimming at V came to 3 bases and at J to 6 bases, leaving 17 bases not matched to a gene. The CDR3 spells CASSSRGGLGLAELNEQFF. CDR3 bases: TGCGCCAGCAGCTCGCGAGGGGGGCTGGGACTAGCGGAGCTCAATGAGCAGTTCTTC. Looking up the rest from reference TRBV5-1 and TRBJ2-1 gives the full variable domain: KAGVTQTPRYLIKTRGQQVTLSCSPISGHRSVSWYQQTPGQGLQFLFEYFSETQRNKGNFPGRFSGRQFSNSRSEMNVSTLELGDSALYLCASSSRGGLGLAELNEQFFGPGTRLTVL.

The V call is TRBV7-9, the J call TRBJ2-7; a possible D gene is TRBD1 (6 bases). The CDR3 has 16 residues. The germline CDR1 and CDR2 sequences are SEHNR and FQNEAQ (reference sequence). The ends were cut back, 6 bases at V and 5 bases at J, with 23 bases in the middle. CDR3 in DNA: TGTGCCAGCAGTTTTCTAGAGGACAGTGGGGGCAACGAGCAGTACTTC. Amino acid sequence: CASSFLEDSGGNEQYF.

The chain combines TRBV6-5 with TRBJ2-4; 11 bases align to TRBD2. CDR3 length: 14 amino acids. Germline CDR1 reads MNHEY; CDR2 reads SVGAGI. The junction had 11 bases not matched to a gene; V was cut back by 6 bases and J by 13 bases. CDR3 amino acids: CASSLTSGALTQYF. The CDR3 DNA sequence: TGTGCCAGCAGCCTGACTAGCGGGGCTCTCACGCAGTACTTC.

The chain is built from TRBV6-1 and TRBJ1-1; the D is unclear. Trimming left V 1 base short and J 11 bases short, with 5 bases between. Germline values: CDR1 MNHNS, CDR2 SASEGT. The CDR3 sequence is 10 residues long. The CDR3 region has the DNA TGTGCCAGCAGTGAAGGTGCGGCTTTCTTT. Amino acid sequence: CASSEGAAFF.

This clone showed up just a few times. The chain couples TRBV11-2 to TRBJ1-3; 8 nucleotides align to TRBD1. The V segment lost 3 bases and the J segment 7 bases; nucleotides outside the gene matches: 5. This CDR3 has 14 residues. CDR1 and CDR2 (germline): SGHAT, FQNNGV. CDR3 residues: CASSFGQGANTIYF. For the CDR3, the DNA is TGTGCCAGCAGCTTTGGACAGGGAGCCAACACCATATATTTT.

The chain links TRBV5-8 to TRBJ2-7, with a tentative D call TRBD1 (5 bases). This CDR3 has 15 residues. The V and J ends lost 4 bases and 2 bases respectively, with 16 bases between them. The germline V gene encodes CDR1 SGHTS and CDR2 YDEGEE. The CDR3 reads CASSKESTGAYEQYF. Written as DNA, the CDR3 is TGTGCCAGCAGCAAGGAGAGTACAGGCGCCTACGAGCAGTACTTC.

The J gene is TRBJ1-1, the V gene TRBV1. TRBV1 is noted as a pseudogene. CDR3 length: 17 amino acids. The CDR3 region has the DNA TGCACCAGCAGCCAAGATCGTACTGGGAGTAGGAACACTGAAGCTTTCTTT. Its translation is CTSSQDRTGSRNTEAFF.

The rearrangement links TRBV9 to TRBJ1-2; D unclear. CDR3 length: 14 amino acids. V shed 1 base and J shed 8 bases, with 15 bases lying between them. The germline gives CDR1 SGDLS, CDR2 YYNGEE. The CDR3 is CASSVTSDGGGYTF. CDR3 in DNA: TGTGCCAGCAGCGTAACCTCCGACGGAGGGGGCTACACCTTC.

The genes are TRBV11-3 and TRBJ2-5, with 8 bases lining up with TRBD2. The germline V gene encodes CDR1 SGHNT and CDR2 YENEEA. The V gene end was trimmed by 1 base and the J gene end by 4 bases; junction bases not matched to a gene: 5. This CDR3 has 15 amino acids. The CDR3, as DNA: TGTGCCAGCAGCTTAGCGGGAGGGGTCGCAGAGACCCAGTACTTC. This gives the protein CASSLAGGVAETQYF.

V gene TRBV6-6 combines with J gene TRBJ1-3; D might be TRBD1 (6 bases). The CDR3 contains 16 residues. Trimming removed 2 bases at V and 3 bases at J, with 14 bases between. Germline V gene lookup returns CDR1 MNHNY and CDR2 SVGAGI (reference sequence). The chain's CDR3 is CASSYGIQGIGNTIYF. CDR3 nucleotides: TGTGCCAGCAGTTACGGGATACAGGGAATTGGAAACACCATATATTTT.

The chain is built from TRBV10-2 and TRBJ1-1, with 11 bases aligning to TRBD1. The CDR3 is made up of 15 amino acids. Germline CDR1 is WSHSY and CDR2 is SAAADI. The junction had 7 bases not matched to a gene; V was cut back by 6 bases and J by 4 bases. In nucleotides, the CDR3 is TGCGCCAGCAGACTCCGGGACAGGGGGAGCACTGAAGCTTTCTTT. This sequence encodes CASRLRDRGSTEAFF.

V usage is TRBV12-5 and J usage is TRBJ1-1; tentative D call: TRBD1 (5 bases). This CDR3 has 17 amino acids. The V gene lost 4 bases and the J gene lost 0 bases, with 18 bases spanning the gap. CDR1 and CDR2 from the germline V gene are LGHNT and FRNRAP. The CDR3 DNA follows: TGTGCTAGTGGTTCGATCGTGACAGTCGCCATGAACACTGAAGCTTTCTTT. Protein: CASGSIVTVAMNTEAFF.